Each of the 13 T cell receptor beta chains below was sequenced from the same sample in a study of cytomegalovirus exposure and HLA in healthy donors. It was with 60 Vbeta and 13 Jbeta primers that the PCR ran. Libraries were prepared by immunoSEQ multiplex PCR; TCRdb keeps only in-frame clonotypes and omits some of them. This sample's table reports under 100,000 clones. The sequenced sample consisted of PBMCs. These receptors were collected from a man aged 25-45 years in good health and CMV-seronegative.

The chain employs TRBV6-6 and TRBJ2-5, with D perhaps matching TRBD2 (5 bases). Trimming removed 3 bases at V and 5 bases at J, with 16 bases between. The CDR3 sequence is 15 residues long. Looked up from germline, CDR1 is MNHNY and CDR2 is SVGAGI (reference sequence). The CDR3 reads CASSYSLLGGETQYF. DNA of the CDR3: TGTGCCAGCAGTTATAGCCTACTAGGCGGGGAGACCCAGTACTTC.

The J gene is TRBJ2-5, the V gene TRBV11-2, with D maybe TRBD1 (6 bases). The V gene lost 6 bases and the J gene lost 4 bases, with 24 bases spanning the gap. This CDR3 region has 17 residues. The germline gives CDR1 SGHAT, CDR2 FQNNGV. CDR3 protein: CASSPSLPRWGRETQYF. The CDR3 bases are TGTGCCAGCAGTCCCTCCCTCCCAAGGTGGGGGCGAGAGACCCAGTACTTC.

The genes are TRBV15 and TRBJ1-2, with a possible D match to TRBD1 (5 bases). The CDR3 covers 15 residues. Germline CDR1 LNHNV, CDR2 YYDKDF (reference sequence). V dropped 3 bases and J dropped 3 bases, with 14 bases sitting between them. The CDR3 DNA sequence: TGTGCCACCAGCAGGGGGGGTCAGTGGGACTATGGCTACACCTTC. Its protein product is CATSRGGQWDYGYTF.

This CDR3 reads CAAGQGEAGYTF. The CDR3 DNA sequence: TGTGCCGCCGGACAGGGGGAGGCTGGCTACACCTTC. This sequence joins TRBV6-5 and TRBJ1-2, with 10 bases lining up with TRBD1. V gave up 11 bases and J gave up 7 bases; unmatched junction bases: 7. The CDR3 sequence is 12 residues long. The germline V gene has CDR1 MNHEY and CDR2 SVGAGI.

The V gene is TRBV19, the J gene TRBJ1-4; no clear D. The V gene's germline CDR1 is LNHDA and CDR2 SQIVND (reference sequence). V was pared by 3 bases and J by 5 bases, with 16 bases between. The CDR3 is made up of 16 amino acids. CDR3 in DNA: TGTGCCAGTAGTATTCTAACCACCAGGTCAAATGAAAAACTGTTTTTT. Encoded protein: CASSILTTRSNEKLFF.

The rearrangement uses TRBV6-5 and TRBJ2-7; 7 nucleotides match TRBD1. V dropped 1 base and J dropped 4; count of bases not matched to a gene: 10. The CDR3 contains 16 residues. CDR1 MNHEY and CDR2 SVGAGI come from the germline V gene. CDR3 nucleotide sequence: TGTGCCAGCAGTTACTGGTCCGGGACAGAAGGTTACGAGCAGTACTTC. Its protein product is CASSYWSGTEGYEQYF.

This chain uses TRBV10-2 with TRBJ2-2; D uncertain. The CDR3 spans 14 residues. Trimming left V 1 base short and J 2 bases short, with 5 bases between. Looked up from germline, CDR1 is WSHSY and CDR2 is SAAADI. The CDR3 here is CASSEYRNTGELFF. The DNA of the CDR3 is TGCGCCAGCAGTGAGTACAGAAACACCGGGGAGCTGTTTTTT.

V and J are TRBV9 and TRBJ2-1, with 9 bases fitting TRBD2. Germline V gene data show CDR1 as SGDLS and CDR2 as YYNGEE. This CDR3 contains 17 residues. J gave up 3 bases and V 3 bases, and 10 bases lay outside the gene matches. This CDR3 is CASSASLGSGSYNEQFF. DNA for the CDR3: TGTGCCAGCAGCGCCTCCCTAGGTAGCGGGAGCTACAATGAGCAGTTCTTC.

The rearrangement links TRBV6-5 to TRBJ2-7; TRBD1 matches 9 bases. CDR1 MNHEY and CDR2 SVGAGI come from the germline V gene. Trimming at V came to 7 bases and at J to 3 bases, leaving 10 bases not matched to a gene. The CDR3 has 15 amino acids. This chain's CDR3 is CASTSGGQGIYEQYF. CDR3 bases: TGTGCCAGCACTTCCGGGGGACAGGGAATCTACGAGCAGTACTTC.

The CDR3: CASRLAGGPEQYF. DNA for the CDR3: TGTGCCAGTAGACTAGCGGGAGGGCCCGAGCAGTACTTC. The chain couples TRBV27 to TRBJ2-7; 14 bases agree with TRBD2. CDR3 length: 13 amino acids. Germline trimming cut 9 bases from V and 6 bases from J; bases unmatched to any gene: 4. Germline V CDR1 and CDR2: MNHEY, SMNVEV (reference sequence).

A word on this clone: A junction boundary mismatches the germline segment, possibly from a read error. This chain links TRBV5-1 with TRBJ2-1, with 8 bases identical to TRBD2. Per the germline V gene, CDR1 is SGHRS and CDR2 is YFSETQ. This CDR3 is built from 16 residues. The CDR3 nucleotides read TGCGCCAGCAGCTTGGCAGCGGGGGTCTCCGACAATGAGCAGTTCTTC. It yields the protein CASSLAAGVSDNEQFF.

This chain connects TRBV19 to TRBJ1-1; 7 nucleotides agree with TRBD1. Germline CDR1 reads LNHDA; CDR2 reads SQIVND (reference sequence). This CDR3 spans 13 amino acids. V shed 7 bases, J shed 4 bases, and the junction held 6 bases outside the gene matches. CDR3 loop: CASMNRGTTEAFF. The CDR3 DNA sequence: TGTGCCAGTATGAACAGGGGAACCACTGAAGCTTTCTTT.

The J gene is TRBJ1-1, the V gene TRBV6-5; 9 bases match TRBD1. The germline V gene encodes CDR1 MNHEY and CDR2 SVGAGI. The V segment lost 7 bases and the J segment 5 bases; nucleotides outside the gene matches: 8. The CDR3 has 14 amino acids. The CDR3 here is CASTLRQGVTEAFF. DNA of the CDR3: TGTGCCAGCACTCTCCGACAGGGGGTGACTGAAGCTTTCTTT.